This T cell receptor beta chain was sequenced in a study of response to subunit inactivated influenza vaccine. This clonotype was counted many times. The target antigen is unknown. With 3 bases removed from V and 5 bases from J, the gap between germline ends came to 14 bases. CDR3 length equals 15 residues. TCRdb processed the RT-PCR reads anew with MiXCR; each CDR3 protein has one entry. The sample holds roughly 710,000 distinct CDR3 sequences, approximately 15% seen once. The study, taken as a whole, reports: Authors suggested seasonal influenza vaccinations each recruit few new T cells.

The source is a middle-aged man who received an inactivated influenza vaccine. The rearrangement joins TRBV12-3 or TRBV12-4 to TRBJ1-5; D is unclear. The sample in question was PBMCs from blood, obtained approximately 15 days before vaccination. CDR3 loop: CASSFVQNSHQPQHF. As DNA, the CDR3 is TGTGCCAGCAGTTTCGTGCAGAACTCTCATCAGCCCCAGCATTTT.